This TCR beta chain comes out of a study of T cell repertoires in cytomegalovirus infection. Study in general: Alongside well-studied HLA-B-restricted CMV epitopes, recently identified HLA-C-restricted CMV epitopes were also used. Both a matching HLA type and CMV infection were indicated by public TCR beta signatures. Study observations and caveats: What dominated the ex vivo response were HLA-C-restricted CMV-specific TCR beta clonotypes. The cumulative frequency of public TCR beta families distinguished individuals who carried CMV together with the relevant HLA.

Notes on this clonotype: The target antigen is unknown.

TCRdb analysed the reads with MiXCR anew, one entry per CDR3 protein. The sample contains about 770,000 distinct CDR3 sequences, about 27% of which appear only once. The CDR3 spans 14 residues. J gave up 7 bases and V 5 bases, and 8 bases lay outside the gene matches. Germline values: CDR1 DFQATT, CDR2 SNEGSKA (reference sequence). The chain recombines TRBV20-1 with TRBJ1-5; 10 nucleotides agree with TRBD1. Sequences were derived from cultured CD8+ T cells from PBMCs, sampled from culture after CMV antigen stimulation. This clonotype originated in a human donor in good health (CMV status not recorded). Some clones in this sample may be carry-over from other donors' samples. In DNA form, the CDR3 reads TGCAGTGCTGAGGACAGGGGGGCATTCCAGCCCCAGCATTTT. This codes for CSAEDRGAFQPQHF.